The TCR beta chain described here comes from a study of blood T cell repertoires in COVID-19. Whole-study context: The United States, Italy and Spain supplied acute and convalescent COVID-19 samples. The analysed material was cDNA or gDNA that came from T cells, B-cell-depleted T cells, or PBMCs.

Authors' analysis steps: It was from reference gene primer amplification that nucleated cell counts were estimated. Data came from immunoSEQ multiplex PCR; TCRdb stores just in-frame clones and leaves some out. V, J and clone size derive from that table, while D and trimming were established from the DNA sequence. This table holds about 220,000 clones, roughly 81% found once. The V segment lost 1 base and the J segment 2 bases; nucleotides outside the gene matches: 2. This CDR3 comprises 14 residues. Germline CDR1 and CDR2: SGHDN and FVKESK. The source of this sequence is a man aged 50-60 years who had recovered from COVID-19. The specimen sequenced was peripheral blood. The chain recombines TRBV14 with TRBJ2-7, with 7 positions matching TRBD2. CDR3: CASSQGGRAYEQYF. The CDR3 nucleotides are TGTGCCAGCAGCCAAGGTGGGAGGGCCTACGAGCAGTACTTC.